This is a list of T cell receptor beta chains from one sample in a study of blood T cell repertoires in COVID-19. Clones were sequenced by immunoSEQ multiplex PCR, and TCRdb holds only the in-frame ones, with some missing. The sample includes about 180,000 clones, around 85% of them seen just once. Sequencing input: peripheral blood. The receptors come from a man in his 70s with active or convalescent COVID-19. Both conserved end residues are part of each CDR3. The D gene is left open where the match is weak. The listing skips clone size in some rows; elsewhere it reads once, few, many or a size class.

TRBJ1-1,TRBV14,.,TRBD1,CASSQGRDSVTFMNTEAFF,TGTGCCAGCAGCCAAGGCCGGGACAGCGTTACTTTCATGAACACTGAAGCTTTCTTT
TRBJ1-2,TRBV9,.,.,CASSVGGERGKSYGYTF,TGTGCCAGCAGCGTGGGAGGCGAAAGGGGAAAGAGCTATGGCTACACCTTC
TRBJ1-1,TRBV19,.,.,CASSIKYRGGTEAFF,TGTGCCAGTAGTATCAAATACCGGGGGGGCACTGAAGCTTTCTTT
TRBJ2-2,TRBV5-1,.,.,CASNLGTSGTGELFF,TGCGCCAGCAATCTAGGGACTTCGGGGACCGGGGAGCTGTTTTTT
TRBJ2-1,TRBV5-1,few,TRBD2,CASQLAGSYNEQFF,TGCGCCAGCCAACTAGCGGGCTCCTACAATGAGCAGTTCTTC
TRBJ1-2,TRBV29-1,.,TRBD1,CSDRTGSNYGYTF,TGCAGCGATCGGACAGGTTCTAACTATGGCTACACCTTC
TRBJ1-2,TRBV5-4,.,TRBD1,CASSLRTDYRGYGYTF,TGTGCCAGCAGCTTGAGGACAGACTACAGGGGCTATGGCTACACCTTC
TRBJ1-2,TRBV24-1,once,TRBD1,CATSEPTGVLGYTF,TGTGCCACCAGTGAACCTACAGGGGTACTCGGCTACACCTTC
TRBJ2-3,TRBV28,.,TRBD2,CASSLITSAGTDTQYF,TGTGCCAGCAGCCTCATCACTAGCGCCGGCACAGATACGCAGTATTTT
TRBJ1-5,TRBV2,.,.,CASSGAWSNQPQHF,TGTGCCAGCAGTGGGGCTTGGAGCAATCAGCCCCAGCATTTT
TRBJ2-1,TRBV29-1,.,TRBD2,CSVDARRVGRGNEQFF,TGCAGCGTTGACGCGCGGCGGGTCGGGCGGGGGAATGAGCAGTTCTTC
TRBJ2-5,TRBV27,.,.,CASRNKPHKETQYF,TGTGCCAGCAGGAATAAACCTCACAAAGAGACCCAGTACTTC
TRBJ1-6,TRBV30,few,TRBD1,CAWSRRDREAALHF,TGTGCCTGGAGTCGTCGGGACAGGGAGGCAGCTCTCCACTTT
TRBJ1-1,TRBV7-2,.,.,CASSAGVHTEAFF,TGTGCCAGCTCAGCAGGGGTCCACACTGAAGCTTTCTTT
TRBJ1-4,TRBV5-1,few,.,CASSFSRAATNEKLFF,TGCGCCAGCAGCTTCTCGCGGGCTGCAACTAATGAAAAACTGTTTTTT
TRBJ2-7,TRBV5-1,.,TRBD1,CASRRDRAYEQYF,TGCGCCAGCAGGAGGGACAGGGCCTACGAGCAGTACTTC
TRBJ2-5,TRBV10-3,.,TRBD2,CAISDPGLERETQYF,TGTGCCATCAGTGACCCGGGACTAGAGAGGGAGACCCAGTACTTC
TRBJ2-1,TRBV29-1,.,TRBD1,CSVPGTGGLISSYNEQFF,TGCAGCGTCCCCGGGACAGGGGGCCTTATCAGCTCCTACAATGAGCAGTTCTTC
TRBJ1-1,TRBV10-3,.,.,CAIRGTLNTEAFF,TGTGCCATCAGGGGGACACTGAACACTGAAGCTTTCTTT
TRBJ2-7,TRBV7-2,few,.,CASRLQTGSTGEQYF,TGTGCCAGCAGATTACAGACAGGATCTACGGGGGAGCAGTACTTC
TRBJ1-2,TRBV7-9,few,TRBD1,CASSWDRVYGYTF,TGTGCCAGCAGCTGGGACAGAGTCTATGGCTACACCTTC
TRBJ1-4,TRBV21-1,.,.,CASMKPRRGEKLFF,TGTGCCAGCATGAAACCAAGAAGGGGTGAAAAACTGTTTTTT
TRBJ2-7,TRBV5-1,.,.,CASSLGAPPYEQYF,TGCGCCAGCAGCTTGGGGGCACCACCCTACGAGCAGTACTTC
TRBJ1-2,TRBV11-2,.,.,CASSDAGARGGYTF,TGTGCCAGCAGCGACGCCGGGGCGCGGGGTGGCTACACCTTC
TRBJ1-5,TRBV28,.,.,CASSLYEDRLDQPQHF,TGTGCCAGCAGTTTATATGAGGACAGACTTGATCAGCCCCAGCATTTT
TRBJ1-2,TRBV7-9,.,TRBD1,CASRSTGGANGYTF,TGTGCCAGCAGATCCACAGGGGGCGCGAATGGCTACACCTTC
TRBJ1-5,TRBV21-1,once,.,CASSDLTGSNQPQHF,TGTGCCAGCAGCGACCTGACAGGATCCAATCAGCCCCAGCATTTT
TRBJ1-1,TRBV5-4,.,.,CASSLRGRGTEAFF,TGTGCCAGCAGCTTGCGGGGTCGCGGCACTGAAGCTTTCTTT
TRBJ1-2,TRBV5-6,once,.,CASSLAVGLYGYTF,TGTGCCAGCAGCTTGGCCGTGGGGCTCTATGGCTACACCTTC
TRBJ2-1,TRBV18,once,.,CASSLQTPLVPSYNEQFF,TGTGCCAGCTCACTACAAACCCCCTTGGTTCCTTCCTACAATGAGCAGTTCTTC
TRBJ2-5,TRBV3-1/TRBV3-2,.,.,CASSPFLDYLQETQYF,TGTGCCAGCAGCCCCTTTTTGGACTACCTCCAAGAGACCCAGTACTTC
TRBJ1-1,TRBV19,.,.,CASSIDRKGRVTEAFF,TGTGCCAGTAGTATAGATCGGAAAGGGAGGGTCACTGAAGCTTTCTTT
TRBJ1-2,TRBV27,once,TRBD1,CASSLLGTGPGYTF,TGTGCCAGCAGTTTATTGGGGACAGGGCCTGGCTACACCTTC
TRBJ1-5,TRBV7-2,.,.,CASSLGQVNQPQHF,TGTGCCAGCAGCTTAGGCCAGGTCAATCAGCCCCAGCATTTT
TRBJ1-2,TRBV18,.,.,CASSSTGSSYGYTF,TGTGCCAGCTCATCTACGGGGAGTTCCTATGGCTACACCTTC
TRBJ2-1,TRBV13,.,.,CASSLRWQLTSSEQFF,TGTGCCAGCAGCTTACGTTGGCAGCTGACTAGTAGTGAGCAGTTCTTC
TRBJ1-1,TRBV6-2/TRBV6-3,.,.,CASSWHKPNTEAFF,TGTGCCAGCAGTTGGCATAAACCGAACACTGAAGCTTTCTTT
TRBJ2-3,TRBV5-1,.,.,CASSFQGYSTDTQYF,TGCGCCAGCAGCTTTCAGGGGTACAGCACAGATACGCAGTATTTT
TRBJ2-2,TRBV5-1,.,.,CASSSTTGELFF,TGCGCCAGCAGCTCGACAACCGGGGAGCTGTTTTTT
TRBJ2-7,TRBV15,.,TRBD1,CATSTGQASSYEQYF,TGTGCCACCAGCACCGGACAGGCAAGCTCCTACGAGCAGTACTTC
TRBJ1-5,TRBV7-2,.,TRBD1,CASSQGAGSAQHF,TGTGCCAGCAGCCAGGGGGCAGGGTCCGCCCAGCATTTT
TRBJ1-1,TRBV7-8,.,.,CASSLDLWGRVTEAFF,TGTGCCAGCAGCTTAGATCTATGGGGGCGGGTCACTGAAGCTTTCTTT
TRBJ2-3,TRBV6-5,.,.,CAIRPRTESTDTQYF,TGTGCCATCCGTCCGAGGACAGAAAGCACAGATACGCAGTATTTT
TRBJ1-3,TRBV18,.,.,CASSQQPTSGNTIYF,TGTGCCAGCTCCCAACAGCCGACCTCTGGAAACACCATATATTTT
TRBJ1-6,TRBV27,.,.,CASTRGPGRRGTPLHF,TGTGCCAGCACAAGGGGTCCGGGACGAAGGGGGACACCCCTCCACTTT
TRBJ1-2,TRBV5-1,.,.,CASSSDTGSYGYTF,TGCGCCAGCAGCTCGGATACAGGGAGCTATGGCTACACCTTC
TRBJ2-5,TRBV5-1,.,.,CASSSRDFEGETQYF,TGCGCCAGCAGCTCCCGGGACTTTGAGGGAGAGACCCAGTACTTC
TRBJ1-2,TRBV6-2/TRBV6-3,.,.,CASSYRTTNYGYTF,TGTGCCAGCAGTTACCGGACAACTAACTATGGCTACACCTTC
TRBJ1-2,TRBV11-2,.,TRBD1,CASRPTGTAYGYTF,TGTGCCAGCAGACCGACCGGGACAGCCTATGGCTACACCTTC
TRBJ2-1,TRBV7-9,once,.,CASSLIGRGNEQFF,TGTGCCAGCAGCTTAATTGGGCGGGGAAATGAGCAGTTCTTC